The 12 T cell receptor beta chains below all came from one sample that was sequenced in a study of tumor T cells in aggressive B-cell lymphoma. The assay was immunoSEQ multiplex PCR, and TCRdb's table has in-frame clones only and misses some. The sample holds around 4,500 clones, over 75% seen once. The sample taken for sequencing was tumor tissue. The receptors here all came from an adult with diffuse large B cell lymphoma.

This clone was seen a handful of times. The V call is TRBV28, the J call TRBJ2-7; no reliable D call. The V end lost 5 bases, the J end lost 3 bases, and 8 bases lay between the germline ends. From germline, CDR1 is MDHEN and CDR2 SYDVKM. This CDR3 is 12 amino acids long. For the CDR3, the DNA is TGTGCCAGCAGTCCTCCCTTCTACGAGCAGTACTTC. Amino acids: CASSPPFYEQYF.

The rearrangement joins TRBV6-5 to TRBJ1-2; D is perhaps TRBD1 (5 bases). Trimming took 6 bases from V and 2 from J, leaving 7 bases between them. Germline CDR1 and CDR2: MNHEY and SVGAGI. The CDR3 runs to 12 residues. The CDR3 DNA is TGTGCCAGCAGGGGGGGGAACTATGGCTACACCTTC. Translation: CASRGGNYGYTF.

The rearrangement uses TRBV4-1 and TRBJ1-1; the D gene is possibly TRBD1 (6 bases). Germline loops: CDR1 MGHRA, CDR2 YSYEKL. The CDR3 runs to 14 residues. Trimming shortened V by 7 bases and J by 0 bases, and 12 bases separated the two germline ends. CDR3 sequence reads: CASTLTGLNTEAFF. CDR3 nucleotides: TGCGCCAGCACCCTAACAGGGTTGAACACTGAAGCTTTCTTT.

The chain couples TRBV30 to TRBJ1-3; 8 bases agree with TRBD1. Trimming at V came to 2 bases and at J to 3 bases, leaving 6 bases not matched to a gene. The CDR3 is 15 residues long. The germline V gene has CDR1 GTSNPN and CDR2 SVGIG (reference sequence). The CDR3 nucleotides read TGTGCCTGGAGTACTTCAGGGGGCTTTGGAAACACCATATATTTT. This encodes CAWSTSGGFGNTIYF.

A word on this clone: One end of the junction does not line up with germline, which may come from a read error. The V call is TRBV5-5, the J call TRBJ2-3, with D perhaps matching TRBD2 (5 bases). The CDR3 runs 15 residues. Germline CDR1 SGHKS, CDR2 YYEKEE (reference sequence). The CDR3 reads CASSSLLARTDMQYF. CDR3 sequence (DNA): TGTGCCAGCAGCTCGCTTTTAGCGAGAACAGATATGCAGTATTTT.

Worth noting for this clone: This likely comes from a read error, as the CDR3 has no conserved phenylalanine or tryptophan at its end. The DNA is left out, because the CDR3 cannot be placed on it with certainty; the CDR3 is given as TCRdb lists it. The gene calls are TRBV9 and TRBJ1-1; TRBD1, the table's D call, lacks a check against the DNA. CDR1 is SGDLS and CDR2 is YYNGEE in the germline V gene. Termini included, the CDR3 measures 16 amino acids. The CDR3 region is CASSVATWGDSRGRNY.

In nucleotides, the CDR3 is TGTGCCAGCAGCGTAGGAGCAGGCCACGCCGAAGCTTTCTTT. Its translation is CASSVGAGHAEAFF. The rearrangement links TRBV9 to TRBJ1-1, with D uncertain. The CDR3 has 14 residues. Germline CDR1 reads SGDLS; CDR2 reads YYNGEE. The germline V and J ends were trimmed by 0 bases and 8 bases, with 14 bases remaining between them.

The chain is built from TRBV14 and TRBJ1-2, with unresolved D. The length of the CDR3 is 14 residues. CDR1 is SGHDN, CDR2 FVKESK, per germline. V lost 4 bases and J lost 14, with 23 bases in between. CDR3 in DNA: TGTGCCAGCAGCCTCGGAGCGGGGATTCCCAAAGTGACCTTC. It codes for CASSLGAGIPKVTF.

The chain combines TRBV4-1 with TRBJ1-3, with D uncertain. The CDR3 sequence is 15 residues long. Germline CDR1 reads MGHRA; CDR2 reads YSYEKL. Trimming pared 1 base from V and 3 bases from J, leaving 10 bases between. CDR3 loop: CASSQGRAGGNTIYF. The CDR3 DNA is TGCGCCAGCAGCCAAGGCCGAGCAGGTGGAAACACCATATATTTT.

The chain employs TRBV30 and TRBJ1-4; D unresolved. The CDR3 sequence is 13 residues long. Looked up from germline, CDR1 is GTSNPN and CDR2 is SVGIG (reference sequence). Trimming took 4 bases from V and 2 from J, leaving 8 bases between them. CDR3 residues: CAWMRRTNEKLFF. In DNA, the CDR3 is TGTGCCTGGATGCGTCGGACTAATGAAAAACTGTTTTTT.

J is TRBJ1-4 and V is TRBV5-1; D uncertain. Trimming left V 3 bases short and J 10 bases short, with 19 bases between. This CDR3 has 15 residues. Germline CDR1 and CDR2: SGHRS and YFSETQ. The CDR3 nucleotides are TGCGCCAGCAGCTCTACCACTATACCCGAAGGAAAACTGTTTTTT. Its protein is CASSSTTIPEGKLFF.

This chain links TRBV7-2 with TRBJ1-1; D is undetermined. V was trimmed by 6 bases and J by 6 bases, leaving 17 bases between them. Germline V gene data show CDR1 as SGHTA and CDR2 as FQGNSA. The CDR3 covers 14 residues. CDR3 coding DNA: TGTGCCAGCAGTCACCCAACAATGAGGGCTGAAGCTTTCTTT. Amino acids: CASSHPTMRAEAFF.